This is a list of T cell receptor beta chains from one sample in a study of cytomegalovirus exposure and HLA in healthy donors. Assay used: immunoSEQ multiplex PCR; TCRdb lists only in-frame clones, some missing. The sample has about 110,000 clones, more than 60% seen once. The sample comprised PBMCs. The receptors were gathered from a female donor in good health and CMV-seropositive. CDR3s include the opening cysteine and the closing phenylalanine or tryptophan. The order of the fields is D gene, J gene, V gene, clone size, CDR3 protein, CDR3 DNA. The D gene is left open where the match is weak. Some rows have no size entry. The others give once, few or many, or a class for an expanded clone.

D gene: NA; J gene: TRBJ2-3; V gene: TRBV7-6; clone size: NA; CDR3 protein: CASSLVAEFTDTQYF; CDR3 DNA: TGTGCCAGCAGCTTAGTTGCGGAGTTCACAGATACGCAGTATTTT
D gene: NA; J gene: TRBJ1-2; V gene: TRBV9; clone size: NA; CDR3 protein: CASNNMVGDPRLDGYTF; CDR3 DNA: TGTGCCAGCAACAATATGGTGGGAGACCCGAGACTTGATGGCTACACCTTC
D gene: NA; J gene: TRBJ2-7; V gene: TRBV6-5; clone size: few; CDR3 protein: CASSYLADSSYEQYF; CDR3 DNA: TGTGCCAGCAGTTATCTAGCGGACAGCTCCTACGAGCAGTACTTC
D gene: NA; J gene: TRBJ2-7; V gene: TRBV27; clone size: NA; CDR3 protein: CATRGEAYEQYF; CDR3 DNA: TGTGCCACCCGAGGGGAGGCTTACGAGCAGTACTTC
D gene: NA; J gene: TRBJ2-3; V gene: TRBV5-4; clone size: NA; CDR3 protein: CASSLRGWGTDTQYF; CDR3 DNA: TGTGCCAGCAGCTTGCGGGGGTGGGGCACAGATACGCAGTATTTT
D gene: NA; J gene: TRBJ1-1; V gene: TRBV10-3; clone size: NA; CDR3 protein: CAISEGGPNTEAFF; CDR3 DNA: TGTGCCATCAGTGAGGGGGGCCCCAACACTGAAGCTTTCTTT
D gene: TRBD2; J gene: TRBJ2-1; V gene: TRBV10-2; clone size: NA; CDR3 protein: CASIPSGGLYNEQFF; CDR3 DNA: TGCGCCAGCATCCCTAGCGGGGGACTGTACAATGAGCAGTTCTTC
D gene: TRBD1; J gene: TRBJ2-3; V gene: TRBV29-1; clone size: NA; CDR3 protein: CSVGRQGVRDTQYF; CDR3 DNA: TGCAGCGTGGGTAGACAGGGTGTGAGAGATACGCAGTATTTT
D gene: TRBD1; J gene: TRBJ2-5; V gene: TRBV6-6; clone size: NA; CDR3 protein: CASSYSFGTGQETQYF; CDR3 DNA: TGTGCCAGCAGTTACAGTTTCGGGACAGGGCAAGAGACCCAGTACTTC
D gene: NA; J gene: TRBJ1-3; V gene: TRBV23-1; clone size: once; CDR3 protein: CASNRQALSSGNTIYF; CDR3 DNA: TGCGCCAGCAACCGACAGGCCCTAAGCTCTGGAAACACCATATATTTT
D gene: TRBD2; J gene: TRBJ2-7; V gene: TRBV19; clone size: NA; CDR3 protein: CASSASPSGFSYEQYF; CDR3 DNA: TGTGCCAGTAGTGCCTCTCCTAGCGGGTTTTCCTACGAGCAGTACTTC
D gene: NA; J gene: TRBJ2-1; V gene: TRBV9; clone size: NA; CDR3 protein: CASSVAKFTYYNEQFF; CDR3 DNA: TGTGCCAGCAGCGTAGCAAAGTTCACATACTACAATGAGCAGTTCTTC
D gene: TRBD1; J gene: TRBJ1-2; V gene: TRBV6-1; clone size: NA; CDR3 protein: CASSLGGQGPYGYTF; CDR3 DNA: TGTGCCAGCAGTTTAGGGGGACAGGGACCCTATGGCTACACCTTC
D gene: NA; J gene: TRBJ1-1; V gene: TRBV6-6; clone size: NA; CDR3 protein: CASRLSRNTEAFF; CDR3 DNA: TGTGCCAGCAGACTTAGCCGGAACACTGAAGCTTTCTTT
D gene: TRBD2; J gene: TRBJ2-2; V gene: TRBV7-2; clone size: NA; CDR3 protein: CASSLSVLAGHTGELFF; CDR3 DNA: TGTGCCAGCAGCTTATCCGTACTAGCGGGTCACACCGGGGAGCTGTTTTTT
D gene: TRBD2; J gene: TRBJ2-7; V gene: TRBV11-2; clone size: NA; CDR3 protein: CASSRGGLSSEQYF; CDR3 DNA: TGTGCCAGCAGCCGGGGGGGGTTATCATCCGAGCAGTACTTC
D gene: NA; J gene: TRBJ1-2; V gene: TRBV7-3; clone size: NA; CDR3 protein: CASSSANRIQGGYTF; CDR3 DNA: TGTGCCAGCAGCTCAGCGAACAGGATCCAGGGAGGCTACACCTTC
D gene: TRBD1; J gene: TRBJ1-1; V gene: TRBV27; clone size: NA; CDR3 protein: CASSIGTGSAFF; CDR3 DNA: TGTGCCAGCAGTATAGGGACAGGGTCGGCTTTCTTT
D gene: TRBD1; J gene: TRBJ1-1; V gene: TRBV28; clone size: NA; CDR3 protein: CASSLWRDRGEAFF; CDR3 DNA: TGTGCCAGCAGTTTATGGCGGGACAGGGGCGAAGCTTTCTTT
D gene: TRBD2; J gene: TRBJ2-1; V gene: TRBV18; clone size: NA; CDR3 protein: CASSSGGRSSYNEQFF; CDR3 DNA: TGTGCCAGCTCATCAGGCGGGAGGAGCTCCTACAATGAGCAGTTCTTC
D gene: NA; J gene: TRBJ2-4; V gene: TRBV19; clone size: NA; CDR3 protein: CASTPGGANWDKAKNIQYF; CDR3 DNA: TGTGCCAGTACCCCTGGGGGGGCCAATTGGGACAAGGCCAAAAACATTCAGTACTTC
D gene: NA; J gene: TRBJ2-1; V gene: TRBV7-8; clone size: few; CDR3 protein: CASSRISRAKGVNEQFF; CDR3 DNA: TGTGCCAGCAGCCGTATAAGCCGGGCGAAGGGGGTCAATGAGCAGTTCTTC
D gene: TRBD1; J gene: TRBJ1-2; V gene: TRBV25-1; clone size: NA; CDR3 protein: CASSEAGQIFSYGYTF; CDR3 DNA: TGTGCCAGCAGTGAAGCGGGACAGATATTTAGCTATGGCTACACCTTC
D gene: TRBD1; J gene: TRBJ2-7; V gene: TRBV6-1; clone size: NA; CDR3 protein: CASTTGYEQYF; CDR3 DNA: TGTGCCAGCACGACAGGGTACGAGCAGTACTTC
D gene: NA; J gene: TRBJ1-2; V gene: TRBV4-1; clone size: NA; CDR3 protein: CASSQDLGRGRDGYTF; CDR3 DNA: TGCGCCAGCAGCCAAGATCTGGGGAGGGGCCGCGATGGCTACACCTTC
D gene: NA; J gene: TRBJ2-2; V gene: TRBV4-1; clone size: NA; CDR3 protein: CASSATNYGELFF; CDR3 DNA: TGCGCCAGCAGCGCCACTAACTACGGGGAGCTGTTTTTT
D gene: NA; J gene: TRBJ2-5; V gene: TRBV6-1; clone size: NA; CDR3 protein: CASRDRHGRGETQYF; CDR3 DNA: TGTGCCAGCAGGGACAGACATGGACGGGGAGAGACCCAGTACTTC
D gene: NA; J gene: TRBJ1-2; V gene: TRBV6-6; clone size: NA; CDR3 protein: CASSPGGGGYTF; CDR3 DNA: TGTGCCAGCAGTCCGGGGGGCGGTGGCTACACCTTC
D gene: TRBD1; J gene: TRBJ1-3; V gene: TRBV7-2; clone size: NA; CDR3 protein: CASSLEIATGNSGNTIYF; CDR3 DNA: TGTGCCAGCAGCTTAGAGATTGCGACAGGGAACTCTGGAAACACCATATATTTT